Given below is one T cell receptor (beta chain) in context. This clonotype was observed once. Which antigen it targets is not known. One base away there is no much larger clone; base qualities are not given. A solitary read yields weak support. Library construction relied on PCR. For sequencing, a HiSeq X Ten was employed. In TCRdb, the public reads were trimmed at Q25 with fastp and aligned with MiXCR, with productive beta chains retained. Every distinct CDR3 protein forms one entry, paired with its most common genes and DNA. This sample is represented by about 25,000 distinct CDR3 sequences; about 50% of them were singletons. The top ten clonotypes cover about 22% of the sample. Looking up the germline V gene yields CDR1 ENHRY and CDR2 SYGVKD. Inclusive of the bounding cysteine and phenylalanine, the CDR3 is 14 residues long. The retained sequence is limited to the CDR3, 42 bases, with the frame set at the first base.

This specimen belongs to a study of CD4 and CD8 cells across lung adenocarcinoma regions (dated by TCRdb to between 2017 and 2018). Regarding the research as a whole: Intratumor heterogeneity of the T cell receptor repertoire was examined by comparing tumor centers with tumor margins.

Patients with localized lung adenocarcinoma, a subtype of non-small cell lung cancer, were used as donors. These samples came from the centers of localized lung adenocarcinomas. CD4+ T cells from tumor tissue were profiled separately from CD8+ T cells for TCR repertoire analysis. The V and J segments used are TRBV10-3 and TRBJ2-1, with 8 bases aligning to TRBD2. Judging by the DNA end, TRBJ2-7 fits better; the J call may be wrong. The sequencing sample was made of CD4+ T cells from the center of a lung tumor. Explained via the paper, the cell subset or site label denotes: tumor center region. The source is a male donor with lung adenocarcinoma. The CD4 and CD8 labels of this study may be unreliable. For the CDR3, the sequence is CAGSGGRDRETQYF. The sequenced DNA: TGTGCGGGGAGCGGGGGCCGTGACCGAGAGACGCAGTACTTC.